Below, 6 T cell receptor beta chains from the same sample are listed, as sequenced in a study of shared clonotypes between healthy human individuals. Sequenced by immunoSEQ multiplex PCR; TCRdb stores in-frame clones only, minus some. Of 530,000 or so clones in the sample, 60% to 80% were seen once. Sequencing was performed on PBMCs. Receptor source: a woman aged 35 to 49 in good health. Some clones in this sample may be carry-over from other donors' samples.

The sample holds one count of this clone. This chain uses TRBV7-2 with TRBJ1-2, with 10 bases matching TRBD1. Germline V gene sequence: CDR1 SGHTA, CDR2 FQGNSA. Germline trimming cut 5 bases from V and 4 bases from J; bases unmatched to any gene: 7. This CDR3 region has 15 residues. CDR3: CASSQDRGWVYGYTF. For the CDR3, the DNA is TGTGCCAGCAGCCAGGACAGGGGGTGGGTCTATGGCTACACCTTC.

The chain joins TRBV6-6 to TRBJ1-1; a weak D match, TRBD1 (6 bases). Germline V gene data show CDR1 as MNHNY and CDR2 as SVGAGI (reference sequence). Deletions cut 0 bases from V and 6 bases from J, with 17 bases between. There are 16 residues in the CDR3. The CDR3 coding sequence is TGTGCCAGCAGTTACTCGAGTCGCAGGGGCGATGCTGAAGCTTTCTTT. It encodes CASSYSSRRGDAEAFF.

This clone has only a few counts. The genes are TRBV10-3 and TRBJ2-7; 9 positions match TRBD2. The CDR3 has 15 amino acids. The ends lost 11 bases at V and 6 bases at J; junction bases unmatched: 17. Germline loops: CDR1 ENHRY, CDR2 SYGVKD. The CDR3 DNA follows: TGTGCCTCGGGAGTAGCGGGAGCCCTAGGGGCCGAGCAGTACTTC. It translates to CASGVAGALGAEQYF.

The V call is TRBV29-1, the J call TRBJ1-2; 7 bases are a match to TRBD1. This CDR3 region has 13 residues. V dropped 4 bases and J dropped 3; count of bases not matched to a gene: 5. Germline CDR1 is SQVTM and CDR2 is ANQGSEA. CDR3 protein: CSVGTGEDYGYTF. In nucleotides, the CDR3 is TGCAGCGTTGGCACAGGGGAAGACTATGGCTACACCTTC.

The J gene is TRBJ2-7, the V gene TRBV5-4; maybe TRBD1 (6 bases). Trimming removed 0 bases from V and 6 bases from J, with 19 bases in between. This CDR3 has 16 residues. Germline V gives CDR1 SGHNT, CDR2 YYREEE (reference sequence). CDR3: CASSLDGTYGLAEQYF. The CDR3 bases are TGTGCCAGCAGCTTGGATGGGACATATGGTTTGGCCGAGCAGTACTTC.

In regard to this clone: This is likely an artifact of a read error, given a far larger clone one base away. The sample holds other DNA sequences that translate to the same CDR3. The V gene is TRBV6-1, the J gene TRBJ2-5; 8 positions agree with TRBD2. The length of the CDR3 is 18 residues. In germline, CDR1 is MNHNS, CDR2 SASEGT. Here the CDR3 reads CASSDGLEREYRQETQYF. The CDR3 region has the DNA TGTGCCAGCAGTGACGGGTTGGAGCGGGAGTACCGCCAAGAGACCCAATACTTC.